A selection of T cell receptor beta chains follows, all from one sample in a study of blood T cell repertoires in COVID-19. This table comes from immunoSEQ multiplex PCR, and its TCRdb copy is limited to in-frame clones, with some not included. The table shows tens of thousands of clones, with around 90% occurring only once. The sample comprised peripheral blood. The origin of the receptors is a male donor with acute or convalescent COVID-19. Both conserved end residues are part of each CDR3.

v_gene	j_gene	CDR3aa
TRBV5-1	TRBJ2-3	CASSSTTTRTDTQYF
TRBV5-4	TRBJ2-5	CASSLRVAGALETQYF
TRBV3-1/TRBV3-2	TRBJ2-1	CASSLSVNEQFF
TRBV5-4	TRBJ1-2	CAIKDRQPFGYTF
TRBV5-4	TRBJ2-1	CASSSIAAASYNEQFF
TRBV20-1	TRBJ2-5	CSARKETQYF
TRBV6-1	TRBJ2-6	CASSERGTSRAGANVLTF
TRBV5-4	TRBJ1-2	CASSLGGGYGYTF
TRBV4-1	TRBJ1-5	CASSQETGEQPQHF
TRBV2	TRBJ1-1	CASTYARTTYTEAFF
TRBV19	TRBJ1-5	CACNRDLNQPQHF
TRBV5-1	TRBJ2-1	CASSPSSGGAYNEQFF
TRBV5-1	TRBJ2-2	CASSAGTGITGELFF
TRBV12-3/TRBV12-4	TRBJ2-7	CASGRVNEQYF
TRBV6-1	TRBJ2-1	CASSEDPGTGQFF
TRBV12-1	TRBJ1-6	CAGRGSSYNSPLHF
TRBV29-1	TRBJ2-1	CSVSGLAGSTYNEQFF
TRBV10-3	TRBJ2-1	CAISEWRTGAYNEQFF
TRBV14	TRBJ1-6	CASSQEGWRTYNSPLHF
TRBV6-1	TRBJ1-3	CASRESSGNTIYF
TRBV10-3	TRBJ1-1	CAIRAGQGEYVGTEAFF
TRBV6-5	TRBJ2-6	CASSYSRIGANVLTF
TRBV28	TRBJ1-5	CASSPTGGNNQPQHF
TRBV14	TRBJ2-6	CASSQVLGGANVLTF
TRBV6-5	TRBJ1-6	CATTQGLNSPLHF
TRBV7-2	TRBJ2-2	CASSDPGGPSNTGELFF
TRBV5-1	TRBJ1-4	CASSRTGTNEKLFF
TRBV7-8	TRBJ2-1	CASSLVNSGVFSSYNEQFF
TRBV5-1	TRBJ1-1	CASSPSGDRDEAFF
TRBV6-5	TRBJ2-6	CASTWDSSGANVLTF
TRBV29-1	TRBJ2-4	CSVTGTSWRGGLAKNIQYF